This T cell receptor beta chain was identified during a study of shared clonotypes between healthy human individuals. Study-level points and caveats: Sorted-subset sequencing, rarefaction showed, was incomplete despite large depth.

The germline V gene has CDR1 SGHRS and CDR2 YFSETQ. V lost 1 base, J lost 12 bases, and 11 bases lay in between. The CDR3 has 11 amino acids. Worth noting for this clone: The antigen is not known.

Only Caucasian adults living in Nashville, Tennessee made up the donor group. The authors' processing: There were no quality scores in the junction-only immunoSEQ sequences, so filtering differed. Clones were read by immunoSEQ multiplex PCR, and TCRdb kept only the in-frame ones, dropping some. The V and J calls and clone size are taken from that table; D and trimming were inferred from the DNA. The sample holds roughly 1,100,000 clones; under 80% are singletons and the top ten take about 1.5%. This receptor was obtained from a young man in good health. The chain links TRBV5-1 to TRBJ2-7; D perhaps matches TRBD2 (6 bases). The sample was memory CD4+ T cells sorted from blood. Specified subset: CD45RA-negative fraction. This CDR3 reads CASSLTGDLYF. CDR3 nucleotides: TGCGCCAGCAGCTTGACGGGGGATCTGTACTTC.